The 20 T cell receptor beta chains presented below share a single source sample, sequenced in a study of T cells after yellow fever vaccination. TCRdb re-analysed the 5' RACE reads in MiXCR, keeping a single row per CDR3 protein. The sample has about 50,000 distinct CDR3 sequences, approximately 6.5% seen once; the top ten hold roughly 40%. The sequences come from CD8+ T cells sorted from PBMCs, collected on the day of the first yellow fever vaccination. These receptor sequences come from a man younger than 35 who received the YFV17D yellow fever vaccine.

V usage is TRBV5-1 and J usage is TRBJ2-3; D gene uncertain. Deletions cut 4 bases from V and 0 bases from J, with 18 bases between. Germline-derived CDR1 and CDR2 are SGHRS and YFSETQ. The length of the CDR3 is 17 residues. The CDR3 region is CASSPAGTSPSTDTQYF. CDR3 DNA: TGCGCCAGCAGCCCGGCAGGTACCTCACCTAGCACAGATACGCAGTATTTT.

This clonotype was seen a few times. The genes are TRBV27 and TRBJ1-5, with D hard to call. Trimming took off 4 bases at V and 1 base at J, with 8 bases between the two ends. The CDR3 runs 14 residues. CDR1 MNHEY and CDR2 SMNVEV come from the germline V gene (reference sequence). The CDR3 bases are TGTGCCAGCAGTTCCCTAGGGAGCAATCAGCCCCAGCATTTT. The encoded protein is CASSSLGSNQPQHF.

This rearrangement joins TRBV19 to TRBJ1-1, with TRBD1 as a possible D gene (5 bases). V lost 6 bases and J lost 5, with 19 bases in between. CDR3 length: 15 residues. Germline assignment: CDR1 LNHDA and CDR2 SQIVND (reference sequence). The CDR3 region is CASRVLPAGGTEAFF. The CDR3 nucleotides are TGTGCCAGTAGAGTCCTCCCGGCGGGGGGTACTGAAGCTTTCTTT.

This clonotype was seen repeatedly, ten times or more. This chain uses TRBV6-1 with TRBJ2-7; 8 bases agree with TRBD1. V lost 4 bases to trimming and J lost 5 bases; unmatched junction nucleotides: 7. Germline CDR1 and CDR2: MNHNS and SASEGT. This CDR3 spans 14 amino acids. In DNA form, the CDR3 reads TGTGCCAGCAGTGCCCAGACAGGGGCCCACGAGCAGTACGTC. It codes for CASSAQTGAHEQYV.

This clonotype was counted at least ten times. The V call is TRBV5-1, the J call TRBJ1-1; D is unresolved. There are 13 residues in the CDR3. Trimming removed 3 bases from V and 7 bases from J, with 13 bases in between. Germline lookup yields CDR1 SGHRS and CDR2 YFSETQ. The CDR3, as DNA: TGCGCCAGCAGCTCAGGACCGGGGAATGAAGCTTTCTTT. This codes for CASSSGPGNEAFF.

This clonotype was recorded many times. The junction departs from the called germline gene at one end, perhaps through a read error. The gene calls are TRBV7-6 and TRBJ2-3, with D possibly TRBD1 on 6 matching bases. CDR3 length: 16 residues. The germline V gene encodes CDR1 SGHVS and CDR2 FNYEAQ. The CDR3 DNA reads TGTGCCAGCAGCTTAGAGAAACAGGGTGGATCAGATACCCAGTATTTT. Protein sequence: CASSLEKQGGSDTQYF.

This CDR3 is CASSVDSSYNSPLHF. The CDR3 DNA reads TGTGCCAGCAGCGTAGATAGCTCCTATAATTCACCCCTCCACTTT. The chain links TRBV9 to TRBJ1-6; D gene ambiguous. Germline CDR1 SGDLS, CDR2 YYNGEE. This CDR3 has 15 amino acids. Deletions cut 0 bases from V and 0 bases from J, with 4 bases between.

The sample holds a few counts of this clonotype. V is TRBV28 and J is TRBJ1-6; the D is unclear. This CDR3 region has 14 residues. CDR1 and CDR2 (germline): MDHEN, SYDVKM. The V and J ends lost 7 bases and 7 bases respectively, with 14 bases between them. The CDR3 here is CASIRGRWNSPLHF. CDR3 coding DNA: TGTGCCAGCATACGAGGGAGATGGAATTCACCCCTCCACTTT.

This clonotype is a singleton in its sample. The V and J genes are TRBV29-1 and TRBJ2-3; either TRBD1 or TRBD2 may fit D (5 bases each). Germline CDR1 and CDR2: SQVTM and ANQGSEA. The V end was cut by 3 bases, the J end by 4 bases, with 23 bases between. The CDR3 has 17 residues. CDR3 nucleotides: TGCAGCGTTGACGTGGGGACCGATAGTAAATTCGCAGATACGCAGTATTTT. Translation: CSVDVGTDSKFADTQYF.

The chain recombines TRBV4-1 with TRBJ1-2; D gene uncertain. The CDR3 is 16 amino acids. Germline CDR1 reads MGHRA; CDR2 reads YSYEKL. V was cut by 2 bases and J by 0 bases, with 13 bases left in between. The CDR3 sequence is CASSQTQTGTNYGYTF. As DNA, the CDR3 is TGCGCCAGCAGCCAAACCCAGACGGGAACTAACTATGGCTACACCTTC.

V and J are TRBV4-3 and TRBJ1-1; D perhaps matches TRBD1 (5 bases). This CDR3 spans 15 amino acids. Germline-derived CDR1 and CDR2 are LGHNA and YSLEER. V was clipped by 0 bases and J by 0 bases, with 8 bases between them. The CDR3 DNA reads TGCGCCAGCAGCCAAGATGTGGGGGTGAACACTGAAGCTTTCTTT. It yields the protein CASSQDVGVNTEAFF.

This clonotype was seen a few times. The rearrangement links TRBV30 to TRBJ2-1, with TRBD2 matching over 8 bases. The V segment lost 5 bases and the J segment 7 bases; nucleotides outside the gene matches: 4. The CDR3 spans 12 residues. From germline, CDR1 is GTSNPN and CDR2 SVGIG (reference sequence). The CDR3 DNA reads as TGTGCCTGGGGACCTAGCGGGAATGAGCAGTTCTTC. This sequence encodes CAWGPSGNEQFF. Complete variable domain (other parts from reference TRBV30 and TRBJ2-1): SQTIHQWPATLVQPVGSPLSLECTVEGTSNPNLYWYRQAAGRGLQLLFYSVGIGQISSEVPQNLSASRPQDRQFILSSKKLLLSDSGFYLCAWGPSGNEQFFGPGTRLTVL.

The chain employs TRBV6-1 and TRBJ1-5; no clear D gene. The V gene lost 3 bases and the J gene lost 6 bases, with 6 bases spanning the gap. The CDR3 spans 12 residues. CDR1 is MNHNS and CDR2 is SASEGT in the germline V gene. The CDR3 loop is CASSEISQPQHF. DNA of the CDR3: TGTGCCAGCAGTGAGATTAGTCAGCCCCAGCATTTT.

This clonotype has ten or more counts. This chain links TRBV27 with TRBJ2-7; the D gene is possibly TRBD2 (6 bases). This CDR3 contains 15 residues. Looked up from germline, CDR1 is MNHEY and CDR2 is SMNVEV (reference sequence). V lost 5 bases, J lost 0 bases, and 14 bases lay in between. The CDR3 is CASSARDSVSYEQYF. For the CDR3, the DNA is TGTGCCAGCAGTGCGCGGGACTCTGTCTCCTACGAGCAGTACTTC.

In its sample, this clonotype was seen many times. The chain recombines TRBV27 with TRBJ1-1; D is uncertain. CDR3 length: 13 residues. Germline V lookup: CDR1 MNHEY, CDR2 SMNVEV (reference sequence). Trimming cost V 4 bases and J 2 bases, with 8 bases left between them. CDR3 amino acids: CASSSWENTEAFF. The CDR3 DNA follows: TGTGCCAGCAGTTCCTGGGAAAACACTGAAGCTTTCTTT.

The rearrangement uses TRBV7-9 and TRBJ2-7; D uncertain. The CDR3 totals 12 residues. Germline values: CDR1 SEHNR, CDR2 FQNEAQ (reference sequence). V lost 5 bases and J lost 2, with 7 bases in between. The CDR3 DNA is TGTGCCAGCAGCCAAGGGACCTACGAGCAGTACTTC. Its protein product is CASSQGTYEQYF.

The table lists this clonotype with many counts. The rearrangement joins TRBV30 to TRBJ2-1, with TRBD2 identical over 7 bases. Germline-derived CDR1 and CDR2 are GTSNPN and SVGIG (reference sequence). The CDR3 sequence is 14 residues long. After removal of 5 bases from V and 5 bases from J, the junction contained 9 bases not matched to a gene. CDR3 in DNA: TGTGCCTGGGGATCGGGACTAACTAACAATGAGCAGTTCTTC. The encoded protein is CAWGSGLTNNEQFF.

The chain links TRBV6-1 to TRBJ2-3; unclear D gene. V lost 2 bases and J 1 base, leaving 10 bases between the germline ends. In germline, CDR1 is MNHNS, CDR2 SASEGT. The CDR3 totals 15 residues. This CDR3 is CASSEHRSRTDTQYF. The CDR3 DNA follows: TGTGCCAGCAGTGAACATCGTAGCCGCACAGATACGCAGTATTTT.

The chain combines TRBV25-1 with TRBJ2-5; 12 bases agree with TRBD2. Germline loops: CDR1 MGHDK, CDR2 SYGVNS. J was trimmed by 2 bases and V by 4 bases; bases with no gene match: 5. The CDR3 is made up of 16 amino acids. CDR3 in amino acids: CASSALAGGLQETQYF. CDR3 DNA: TGTGCCAGCAGTGCCCTAGCGGGGGGGCTGCAAGAGACCCAGTACTTC.

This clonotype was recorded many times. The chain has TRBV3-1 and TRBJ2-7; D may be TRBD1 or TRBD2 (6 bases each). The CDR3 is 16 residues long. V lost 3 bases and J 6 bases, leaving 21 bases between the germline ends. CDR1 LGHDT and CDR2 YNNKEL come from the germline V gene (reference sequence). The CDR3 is CASSHLPGRRGSEQYF. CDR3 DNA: TGTGCCAGCAGCCACCTACCGGGACGGAGGGGGAGCGAGCAGTACTTC.